The 17 T cell receptor beta chains reported below all come from one sample, sequenced in a study of shared clonotypes between healthy human individuals. Measured with immunoSEQ multiplex PCR; TCRdb has only the in-frame clones, and not every one. Of fewer than 2.5 million clones listed, roughly 93% are singletons. Sequenced: naive CD4+ T cells from PBMCs. Subset noted: CD45RA+ positively selected. All receptors derive from a man between 18 and 35 years old in good health. Some clones in this sample may be carry-over from other donors' samples.

This sequence joins TRBV4-1 and TRBJ1-2, with TRBD1 matching 10 bases. J lost 7 bases, V lost 4 bases, and 18 bases had no gene match. From germline, CDR1 is MGHRA and CDR2 YSYEKL. This CDR3 is 18 amino acids long. The CDR3: CASSRSGDRGVRSGGYTF. CDR3 DNA: TGCGCCAGCAGCCGATCTGGGGACAGGGGAGTGAGGAGTGGTGGCTACACCTTC.

The genes are TRBV7-9 and TRBJ1-4, with D tentatively TRBD1 (5 bases). Germline CDR1 is SEHNR and CDR2 is FQNEAQ (reference sequence). The CDR3 is made up of 13 amino acids. Deletions cut 6 bases from V and 6 bases from J, with 11 bases between. CDR3 nucleotide sequence: TGTGCCAGCAGGGGGCAGACTCATGAAAAACTGTTTTTT. Residues: CASRGQTHEKLFF.

Comments on this clone: Other DNA sequences in the sample encode the same CDR3. The V gene is TRBV9, the J gene TRBJ2-1; TRBD2 might be the D (6 bases). This CDR3 has 15 amino acids. V lost 3 bases to trimming and J lost 2 bases, with 12 bases between them. CDR1 is SGDLS, CDR2 YYNGEE, per germline. The CDR3 DNA is TGTGCCAGCAGCGGGGGGGTTCCTGCCTACAATGAGCAGTTCTTC. Amino acid sequence: CASSGGVPAYNEQFF. Complete variable domain (other parts from reference TRBV9 and TRBJ2-1): DSGVTQTPKHLITATGQRVTLRCSPRSGDLSVYWYQQSLDQGLQFLIQYYNGEERAKGNILERFSAQQFPDLHSELNLSSLELGDSALYFCASSGGVPAYNEQFFGPGTRLTVL.

This chain connects TRBV4-1 to TRBJ2-5; perhaps TRBD2 as D (5 bases). Germline assignment: CDR1 MGHRA and CDR2 YSYEKL. The V gene lost 1 base and the J gene lost 5 bases, with 20 bases spanning the gap. The CDR3 runs 17 residues. The CDR3 sequence: CASSQVGSSAAGETQYF. CDR3 nucleotide sequence: TGCGCCAGCAGCCAAGTAGGGAGTAGCGCCGCCGGTGAGACCCAGTACTTC.

The genes are TRBV19 and TRBJ2-1; TRBD2 matches 14 bases. Germline V gene sequence: CDR1 LNHDA, CDR2 SQIVND (reference sequence). V trimming: 6 bases; J trimming: 10 bases; junction bases outside the gene matches: 17. This CDR3 spans 18 amino acids. CDR3 protein: CASSRVAGTSGRLREQFF. In DNA, the CDR3 is TGTGCCAGTAGCCGAGTGGCCGGGACTAGCGGGAGATTGAGGGAGCAGTTCTTC.

Notes on this clone: Additional DNA sequences in this sample encode the identical CDR3. The chain couples TRBV18 to TRBJ2-3; D remains ambiguous. The CDR3 has 12 amino acids. V lost 2 bases and J 3 bases, leaving 3 bases between the germline ends. Looked up from germline, CDR1 is KGHSH and CDR2 is LQKENI. This CDR3 is CASSPSTDTQYF. The DNA of the CDR3 is TGTGCCAGCTCACCATCAACAGATACGCAGTATTTT.

The V call is TRBV9, the J call TRBJ2-2; D is unresolved. The germline gives CDR1 SGDLS, CDR2 YYNGEE. The V and J ends lost 1 base and 4 bases respectively, with 14 bases between them. The CDR3 length is 16 residues. The CDR3 nucleotides are TGTGCCAGCAGCGTATCTTCGGGTCGAGTCACCGGGGAGCTGTTTTTT. Translating it yields CASSVSSGRVTGELFF.

This CDR3 reads CASSMKVPNQPQHF. In nucleotides, the CDR3 is TGTGCCAGTAGTATGAAGGTACCCAATCAGCCCCAGCATTTT. J is TRBJ1-5 and V is TRBV19; D not certain. CDR1 is LNHDA, CDR2 SQIVND, per germline (reference sequence). The CDR3 contains 14 residues. V shed 3 bases and J shed 3 bases, with 9 bases lying between them. Looking up the rest from reference TRBV19 and TRBJ1-5 gives the full variable domain: DGGITQSPKYLFRKEGQNVTLSCEQNLNHDAMYWYRQDPGQGLRLIYYSQIVNDFQKGDIAEGYSVSREKKESFPLTVTSAQKNPTAFYLCASSMKVPNQPQHFGDGTRLSIL.

CDR3 amino acids: CSVRPADYYEQYF. The CDR3 DNA reads as TGCAGCGTTAGACCGGCGGACTACTACGAGCAGTACTTC. V usage is TRBV29-1 and J usage is TRBJ2-7; a weak D match, TRBD2 (6 bases). V was pared by 5 bases and J by 3 bases, with 14 bases between. There are 13 residues in the CDR3. From germline, CDR1 is SQVTM and CDR2 ANQGSEA.

The gene calls are TRBV4-1 and TRBJ2-7, with D hard to call. This CDR3 contains 16 residues. The germline V and J ends were trimmed by 0 bases and 6 bases, with 18 bases remaining between them. The V gene's germline CDR1 is MGHRA and CDR2 YSYEKL. In nucleotides, the CDR3 is TGCGCCAGCAGCCAAGATGGGTTTGGCAGTTTGTCCGAGCAGTACTTC. Amino acids: CASSQDGFGSLSEQYF.

CDR3: CASSAGQPDTQYF. The CDR3 coding sequence is TGCGCCAGCAGTGCGGGACAACCAGATACGCAGTATTTT. The V gene is TRBV10-1, the J gene TRBJ2-3; TRBD1 might be the D (6 bases). The ends were cut back, 4 bases at V and 4 bases at J, with 9 bases in the middle. Germline CDR1 reads WNHNN; CDR2 reads SYGVQD (reference sequence). The CDR3 covers 13 residues.

The rearrangement joins TRBV9 to TRBJ2-1, with D uncertain. Trimming took off 2 bases at V and 9 bases at J, with 15 bases between the two ends. Germline V gene sequence: CDR1 SGDLS, CDR2 YYNGEE. The CDR3 loop spans 14 amino acids. In nucleotides, the CDR3 is TGTGCCAGCAGCGTCTTTTCGGGCCGGGTTGAGCAGTTCTTC. Amino acid sequence: CASSVFSGRVEQFF.

The V call is TRBV28, the J call TRBJ1-5; TRBD1 is a possible D gene (5 bases). Germline V lookup: CDR1 MDHEN, CDR2 SYDVKM. The CDR3 loop spans 16 amino acids. Trimming removed 1 base from V and 0 bases from J, with 10 bases in between. DNA of the CDR3: TGTGCCAGCAGTTTATACCCAGGGAATAGCAATCAGCCCCAGCATTTT. Protein sequence: CASSLYPGNSNQPQHF.

As for this clone: Other DNA sequences within the sample encode an identical CDR3. The V gene is TRBV14, the J gene TRBJ2-5, with D unclear. The CDR3 runs to 13 residues. With 0 bases removed from V and 4 bases from J, the gap between germline ends came to 6 bases. Germline V CDR1 and CDR2: SGHDN, FVKESK. The CDR3 spells CASSQDLGETQYF. The CDR3 nucleotides read TGTGCCAGCAGCCAAGATCTGGGAGAGACCCAGTACTTC. Variable domain in full (rest from reference TRBV14 and TRBJ2-5): EAGVTQFPSHSVIEKGQTVTLRCDPISGHDNLYWYRRVMGKEIKFLLHFVKESKQDESGMPNNRFLAERTGGTYSTLKVQPAELEDSGVYFCASSQDLGETQYFGPGTRLLVL.

The chain uses TRBV18 and TRBJ2-7; D uncertain. Germline CDR1 KGHSH, CDR2 LQKENI. V lost 3 bases and J 6 bases, leaving 21 bases between the germline ends. The CDR3 is made up of 16 amino acids. This CDR3 is CASSPRPAILGVEQYF. The CDR3 coding sequence is TGTGCCAGCTCACCTCGTCCGGCGATCCTTGGGGTCGAGCAGTACTTC.

The rearrangement links TRBV5-1 to TRBJ2-5; D is perhaps TRBD2 (5 bases). CDR3 length: 12 amino acids. CDR1 and CDR2 (germline): SGHRS, YFSETQ. V lost 5 bases, J lost 7 bases, and 12 bases lay in between. The CDR3 sequence is CASREPEGTQYF. CDR3 bases: TGCGCCAGCAGAGAGCCTGAGGGGACCCAGTACTTC.

CDR3: CASSLTGGLAYNEQFF. CDR3 nucleotide sequence: TGTGCCAGCAGCCTTACAGGGGGACTAGCGTACAATGAGCAGTTCTTC. This rearrangement joins TRBV11-2 to TRBJ2-1; 10 nucleotides line up with TRBD2. Germline loops: CDR1 SGHAT, CDR2 FQNNGV. This CDR3 has 16 residues. Trimming cost V 5 bases and J 4 bases; bases outside gene matches: 8.